A selection of T cell receptor beta chains follows, all from one sample in a study of T cell repertoires in cytomegalovirus infection. TCRdb re-derived calls from the reads in MiXCR, one entry per CDR3 protein. This sample has about 570,000 distinct CDR3 sequences, with about 40% found just once. These receptors have no identified antigens. This sample comprised cultured PBMCs, obtained from culture after CMV antigen stimulation. These receptors came from a human donor in good health (CMV status not recorded). Some clones in this sample may be carry-over from other donors' samples. CDR3s include the opening cysteine and the closing phenylalanine or tryptophan. A D gene is named only where the DNA matches it firmly. A row's size may be missing; if present it is once, few, many or a size class.

v_call	d_call	clone_size	j_call	cdr3_aa	cdr3_nt
TRBV24-1	-	-	TRBJ2-5	CATPLEETQYF	TGTGCCACCCCCCTCGAAGAAACCCAGTACTTC
TRBV7-2	-	many	TRBJ2-2	CASSLTGPTGELFF	TGTGCCAGCAGCTTAACAGGGCCCACCGGGGAGCTGTTTTTT
TRBV19	TRBD1	-	TRBJ2-3	CASSTGGPDTQYF	TGTGCCAGTAGCACAGGGGGTCCAGATACGCAGTATTTT
TRBV7-6	-	-	TRBJ2-1	CASSRPHQSSYNEQFF	TGTGCCAGCAGCCGCCCACATCAGAGCTCCTACAATGAGCAGTTCTTC
TRBV12-5	-	-	TRBJ1-1	CASGFIGGQSTEAFF	TGTGCTAGTGGTTTCATAGGGGGTCAGAGCACTGAAGCTTTCTTT
TRBV18	-	-	TRBJ2-6	CASSPVVIRGPRSGANVLTF	TGTGCCAGCTCACCCGTCGTCATTCGAGGGCCGCGCTCTGGGGCCAACGTCCTGACTTTC
TRBV7-6	-	once	TRBJ2-1	CASSTTSSSYNEQFF	TGTGCCAGCAGCACCACCTCGAGCTCCTACAATGAGCAGTTCTTC
TRBV7-2	TRBD1	few	TRBJ1-2	CASSLGGTGGGRYGYTF	TGTGCCAGCAGCTTAGGGGGGACAGGGGGCGGGAGGTATGGCTACACCTTC
TRBV7-2	-	few	TRBJ2-2	CASSRPDKVTRELFF	TGTGCCAGCAGCCGTCCGGACAAGGTTACCAGGGAGCTGTTTTTT
TRBV7-2	TRBD2	-	TRBJ2-3	CANSPGGVTDTQYF	TGTGCCAACAGCCCTGGGGGGGTCACAGATACGCAGTATTTT
TRBV15	-	-	TRBJ2-1	CATSRDRSYEQFF	TGTGCCACCAGCAGAGATCGGTCCTATGAGCAGTTCTTC
TRBV12-3/TRBV12-4	TRBD2	-	TRBJ2-7	CASSLTLRTSGRRSYEQYF	TGTGCCAGCAGCCTTACCCTTCGGACTAGCGGGAGGAGGTCCTACGAGCAGTACTTC
TRBV19	-	few	TRBJ2-2	CASSWAVDTGELFF	TGTGCCAGTAGTTGGGCCGTCGATACCGGGGAGCTGTTTTTT
TRBV12-3/TRBV12-4	TRBD2	few	TRBJ2-1	CASSLWGGLAGFNEQFF	TGTGCCAGCAGTTTATGGGGTGGACTAGCGGGGTTCAATGAGCAGTTCTTC
TRBV7-8	-	few	TRBJ2-2	CASLTNRAGGELFF	TGTGCCAGCCTCACGAACAGGGCTGGCGGGGAGCTGTTTTTT
TRBV20-1	-	-	TRBJ1-5	CSARDPPKWSFFGGNQPQHF	TGCAGTGCTAGAGATCCCCCTAAGTGGAGTTTTTTCGGGGGCAATCAGCCCCAGCATTTT
TRBV20-1	-	-	TRBJ2-2	CSAMGQGQYTGELFF	TGCAGTGCTATGGGCCAGGGGCAGTACACCGGGGAGCTGTTTTTT
TRBV10-3	-	few	TRBJ2-2	CAISASSASGTGELFF	TGTGCCATCAGTGCCTCGTCGGCCTCCGGGACCGGGGAGCTGTTTTTT
TRBV7-2	-	few	TRBJ2-3	CASSLEGGGSRRDTQYF	TGTGCCAGCAGCTTAGAGGGGGGCGGGAGTAGGAGGGATACGCAGTATTTT
TRBV7-2	-	-	TRBJ2-1	CASSDMGPPIF	TGTGCCAGCAGCGACATGGGCCCCCCGATCTTC
TRBV6-1	-	-	TRBJ2-1	CASSEAVTPSYNEQFF	TGTGCCAGCAGTGAAGCGGTGACTCCTTCCTACAATGAGCAGTTCTTC
TRBV9	-	-	TRBJ2-6	CASSRDTHPAGANVLTF	TGTGCCAGCAGCCGGGACACACATCCCGCTGGGGCCAACGTCCTGACTTTC
TRBV18	-	-	TRBJ2-1	CASSPGLSPFF	TGTGCCAGCTCACCAGGGCTCTCACCGTTCTTC
TRBV28	-	few	TRBJ2-7	CASSPPGTPVGEQYF	TGTGCCAGCAGTCCCCCCGGGACACCTGTTGGCGAGCAGTACTTC
TRBV12-3/TRBV12-4	TRBD1	few	TRBJ1-2	CASRETGTYGYTF	TGTGCCAGCAGAGAGACAGGGACTTATGGCTACACCTTC
TRBV7-2	-	-	TRBJ2-2	CASSSPSRGELFF	TGTGCCAGCAGCTCCCCGTCCCGCGGGGAGCTGTTTTTT
TRBV7-6	-	-	TRBJ2-7	CASSSWIENEQYF	TGTGCCAGCAGCTCCTGGATTGAAAATGAGCAGTACTTC
TRBV20-1	TRBD2	few	TRBJ2-4	CSARDRASGFKNIQYF	TGCAGTGCTAGAGATCGGGCTAGCGGTTTCAAAAACATTCAGTACTTC